This T cell receptor (beta chain) came from a study of T cells after yellow fever vaccination. This clonotype occurred a few times. J gave up 2 bases and V 6 bases, and 7 bases lay outside the gene matches. The CDR3 is made up of 13 amino acids. Germline assignment: CDR1 DFQATT and CDR2 SNEGSKA (reference sequence). TCR cDNA, made by 5'RACE template switching, carried an added universal primer site and UMIs. TCRdb fed the 5' RACE reads into MiXCR, producing one record per CDR3 protein. The sample holds 450,000 to 600,000 distinct CDR3 sequences, less than 15% seen once. This receptor was taken from a man aged 25-45 years who received the YFV17D yellow fever vaccine. Sequences were derived from PBMCs, sampled on the day of the yellow fever booster vaccination. The rearrangement uses TRBV20-1 and TRBJ2-7, with TRBD1 matching 7 bases. CDR3 sequence (DNA): TGCAGTGCCCAGGACAGGCCTCCCTACGAGCAGTACTTC. It encodes CSAQDRPPYEQYF.